This TCR beta chain was sequenced for a study of persistence of HIV-infected CD4 T cells. Germline CDR1 LGHNA, CDR2 YNFKEQ. With 0 bases removed from V and 5 bases from J, the gap between germline ends came to 7 bases. There are 13 residues in the CDR3. This clone showed up just once. Its antigen is not known. The immunoSEQ assay was version 4, run in survey mode. Generated by immunoSEQ multiplex PCR, the TCRdb table keeps only in-frame clones and is missing some. The sample has 45,000 to 55,000 clones, more than 70% seen once. The stimulus was lysate of CMV-infected fibroblasts, about 10 ug/mL. Sorted nonresponding memory CD4+ T cells were CD40L-negative, CD69-negative, CD45RO-high. Adults with HIV-1 started suppressive ART while chronically infected.

The input for sequencing was CD4+ T cells sorted from PBMCs after roughly 19-hour stimulation, taken from a patient who received antiretroviral therapy. The gene calls are TRBV4-2 and TRBJ2-5; D not resolved. The clonotype originates from an adult man with HIV who was CMV-seropositive. The CDR3 DNA is TGTGCCAGCAGCCAAGAAGGGCGCGAGACCCAGTACTTC. Protein product: CASSQEGRETQYF.